This T cell receptor (beta chain) was sequenced for a study of long-term antiretroviral therapy in people with HIV. Broader study findings: From the mid-2000s to the late 2010s, blood was obtained, possibly while participants received older ART regimens. Compared with controls, HIV repertoires showed narrower CDR3 length ranges.

Sequencing used immunoSEQ v3.0 at survey level. Assay used: immunoSEQ multiplex PCR; TCRdb lists only in-frame clones, some missing. The profile covers about 39,000 clones, with roughly 90% appearing a single time and about 4% taken by the ten largest. At least one PBMC sample before ART and at least two after were required. This clone was seen a few times. Its antigen is unidentified. The germline gives CDR1 GTSNPN, CDR2 SVGIG (reference sequence). This CDR3 spans 13 amino acids. The ends were cut back, 4 bases at V and 4 bases at J, with 13 bases in the middle. The V call is TRBV30, the J call TRBJ1-2; D remains ambiguous. The input for sequencing was unsorted PBMCs, taken 1.2 years after starting antiretroviral therapy. The clonotype comes from a woman in her fifties or sixties with HIV. The CDR3 region is CAWTRVRGYGYTF. CDR3 DNA: TGTGCCTGGACCCGGGTTAGAGGCTATGGCTACACCTTC.